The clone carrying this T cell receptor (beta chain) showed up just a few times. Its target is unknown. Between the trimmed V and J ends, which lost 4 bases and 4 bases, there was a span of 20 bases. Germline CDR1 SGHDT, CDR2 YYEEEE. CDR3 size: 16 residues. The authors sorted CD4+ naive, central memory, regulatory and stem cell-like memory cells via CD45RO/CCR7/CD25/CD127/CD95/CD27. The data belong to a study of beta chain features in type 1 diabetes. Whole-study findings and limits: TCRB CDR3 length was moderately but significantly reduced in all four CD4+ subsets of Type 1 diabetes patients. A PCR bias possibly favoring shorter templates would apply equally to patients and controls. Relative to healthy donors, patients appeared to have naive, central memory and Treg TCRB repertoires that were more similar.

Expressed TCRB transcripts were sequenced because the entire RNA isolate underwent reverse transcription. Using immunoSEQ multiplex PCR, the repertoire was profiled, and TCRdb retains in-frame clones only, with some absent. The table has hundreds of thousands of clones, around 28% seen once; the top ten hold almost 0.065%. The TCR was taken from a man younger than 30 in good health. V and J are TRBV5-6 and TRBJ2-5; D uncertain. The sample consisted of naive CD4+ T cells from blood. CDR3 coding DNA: TGTGCCAGCAGCCACCGGAGCGTGGAGACACGAGAGACCCAGTACTTC. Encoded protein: CASSHRSVETRETQYF. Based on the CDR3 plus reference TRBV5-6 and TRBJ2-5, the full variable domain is DAGVTQSPTHLIKTRGQQVTLRCSPKSGHDTVSWYQQALGQGPQFIFQYYEEEERQRGNFPDRFSGHQFPNYSSELNVNALLLGDSALYLCASSHRSVETRETQYFGPGTRLLVL.